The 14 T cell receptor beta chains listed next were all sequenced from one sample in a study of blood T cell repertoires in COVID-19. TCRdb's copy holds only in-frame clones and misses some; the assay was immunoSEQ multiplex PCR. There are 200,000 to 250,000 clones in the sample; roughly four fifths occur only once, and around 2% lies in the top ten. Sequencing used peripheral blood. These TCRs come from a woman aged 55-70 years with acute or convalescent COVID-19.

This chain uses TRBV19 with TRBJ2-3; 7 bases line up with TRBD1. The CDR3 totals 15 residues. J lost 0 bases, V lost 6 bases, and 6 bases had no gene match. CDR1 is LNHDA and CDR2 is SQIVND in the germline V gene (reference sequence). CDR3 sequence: CASRIQGQSTDTQYF. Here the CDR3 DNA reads TGTGCCAGTAGGATACAGGGGCAGAGCACAGATACGCAGTATTTT.

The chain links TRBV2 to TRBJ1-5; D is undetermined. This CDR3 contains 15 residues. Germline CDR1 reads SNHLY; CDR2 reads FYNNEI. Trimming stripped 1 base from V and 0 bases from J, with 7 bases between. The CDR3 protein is CASSEERISNQPQHF. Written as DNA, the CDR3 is TGTGCCAGCAGTGAAGAGAGAATTAGCAATCAGCCCCAGCATTTT. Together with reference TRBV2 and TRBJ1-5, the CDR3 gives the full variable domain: EPEVTQTPSHQVTQMGQEVILRCVPISNHLYFYWYRQILGQKVEFLVSFYNNEISEKSEIFDDQFSVERPDGSNFTLKIRSTKLEDSAMYFCASSEERISNQPQHFGDGTRLSIL.

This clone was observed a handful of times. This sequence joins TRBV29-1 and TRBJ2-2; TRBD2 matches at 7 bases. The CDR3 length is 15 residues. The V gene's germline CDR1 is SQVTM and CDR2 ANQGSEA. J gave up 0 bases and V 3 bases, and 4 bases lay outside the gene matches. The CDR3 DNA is TGCAGCGTTGATCCTGGGGGGGCGAACACCGGGGAGCTGTTTTTT. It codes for CSVDPGGANTGELFF.

CDR3 bases: TGCGCCAGCAGCTTCGCTAGCGGGGGGACCGGGGAGCTGTTTTTT. The encoded protein is CASSFASGGTGELFF. The V call is TRBV5-1, the J call TRBJ2-2, with 11 positions matching TRBD2. The CDR3 contains 15 residues. J was trimmed by 5 bases and V by 2 bases; bases with no gene match: 2. Germline assignment: CDR1 SGHRS and CDR2 YFSETQ.

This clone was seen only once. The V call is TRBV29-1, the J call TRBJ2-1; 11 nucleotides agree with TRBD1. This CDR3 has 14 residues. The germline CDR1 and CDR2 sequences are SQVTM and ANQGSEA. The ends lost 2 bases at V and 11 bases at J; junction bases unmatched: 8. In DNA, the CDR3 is TGCAGCGTTGAAATTTCCGGGACAGGGGGAAAGCAGTTCTTC. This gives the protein CSVEISGTGGKQFF.

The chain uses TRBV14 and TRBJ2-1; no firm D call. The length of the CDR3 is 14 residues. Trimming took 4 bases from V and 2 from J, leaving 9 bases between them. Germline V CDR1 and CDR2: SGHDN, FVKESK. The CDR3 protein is CASSPQIPYNEQFF. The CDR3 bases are TGTGCCAGCAGCCCCCAGATCCCCTACAATGAGCAGTTCTTC.

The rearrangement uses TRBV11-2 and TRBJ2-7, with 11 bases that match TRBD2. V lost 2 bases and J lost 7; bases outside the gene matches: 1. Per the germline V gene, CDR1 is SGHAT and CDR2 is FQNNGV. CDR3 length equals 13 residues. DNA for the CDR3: TGTGCCAGCAGCTTACGACTAGCGGGGGAGCAGTACTTC. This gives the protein CASSLRLAGEQYF.

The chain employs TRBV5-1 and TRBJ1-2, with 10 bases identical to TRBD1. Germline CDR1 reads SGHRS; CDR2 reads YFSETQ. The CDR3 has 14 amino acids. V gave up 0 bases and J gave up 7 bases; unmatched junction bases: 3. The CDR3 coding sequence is TGCGCCAGCAGCTTGGGACAGGGGGCTGGTGGCTACACCTTC. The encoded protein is CASSLGQGAGGYTF.

CDR3 loop: CASSFGLAGFHEQFF. The CDR3 nucleotides are TGTGCCAGCAGCTTTGGACTAGCGGGGTTCCATGAGCAGTTCTTC. The chain uses TRBV7-3 and TRBJ2-1; 12 nucleotides agree with TRBD2. The CDR3 runs to 15 residues. V lost 3 bases and J lost 8; bases outside the gene matches: 5. Per germline, CDR1 SGHTA and CDR2 FQGTGA. Full variable domain (missing parts from reference TRBV7-3 and TRBJ2-1): GAGVSQTPSNKVTEKGKYVELRCDPISGHTALYWYRQSLGQGPEFLIYFQGTGAADDSGLPNDRFFAVRPEGSVSTLKIQRTERGDSAVYLCASSFGLAGFHEQFFGPGTRLTVL.

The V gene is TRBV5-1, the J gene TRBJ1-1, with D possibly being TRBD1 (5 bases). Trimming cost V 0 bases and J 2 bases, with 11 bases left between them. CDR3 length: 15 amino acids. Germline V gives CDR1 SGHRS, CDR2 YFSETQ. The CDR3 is CASSLGQTLNTEAFF. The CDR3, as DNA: TGCGCCAGCAGCTTGGGACAGACCCTTAACACTGAAGCTTTCTTT.

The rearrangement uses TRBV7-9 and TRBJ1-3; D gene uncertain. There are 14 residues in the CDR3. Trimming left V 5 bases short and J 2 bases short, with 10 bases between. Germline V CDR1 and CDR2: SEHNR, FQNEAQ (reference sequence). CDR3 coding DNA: TGTGCCAGCAGCCCCGGGGTGGCTGGAAACACCATATATTTT. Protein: CASSPGVAGNTIYF.

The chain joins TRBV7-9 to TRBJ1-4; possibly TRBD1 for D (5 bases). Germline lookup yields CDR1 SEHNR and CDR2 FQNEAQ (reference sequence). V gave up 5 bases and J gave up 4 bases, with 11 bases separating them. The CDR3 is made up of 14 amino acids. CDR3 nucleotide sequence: TGTGCCAGCAGCCAAGGGGCGCATAATGAAAAACTGTTTTTT. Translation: CASSQGAHNEKLFF.

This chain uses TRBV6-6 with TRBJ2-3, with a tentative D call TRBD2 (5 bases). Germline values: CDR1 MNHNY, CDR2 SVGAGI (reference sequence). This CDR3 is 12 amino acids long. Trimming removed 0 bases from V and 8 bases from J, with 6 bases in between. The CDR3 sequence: CASSYSLATQYF. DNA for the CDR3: TGTGCCAGCAGTTACTCCCTAGCTACGCAGTATTTT.

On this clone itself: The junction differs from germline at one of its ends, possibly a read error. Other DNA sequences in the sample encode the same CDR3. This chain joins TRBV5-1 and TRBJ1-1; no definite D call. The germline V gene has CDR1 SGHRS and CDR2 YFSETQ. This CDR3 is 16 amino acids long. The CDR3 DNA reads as TGTGCCAGCAGCCCACGACCCCAGACTCAGAACACTGAAGCTTTCTTT. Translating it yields CASSPRPQTQNTEAFF. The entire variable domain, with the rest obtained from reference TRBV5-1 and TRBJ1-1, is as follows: KAGVTQTPRYLIKTRGQQVTLSCSPISGHRSVSWYQQTPGQGLQFLFEYFSETQRNKGNFPGRFSGRQFSNSRSEMNVSTLELGDSALYLCASSPRPQTQNTEAFFGQGTRLTVV.